The clone carrying this TCR beta chain was seen a handful of times. The antigen remains undetermined. TCR beta CDR3 regions were amplified from RNA transcripts. The primer set for the first-round RT-PCR of the TCR CDR3 was HTBI. TCRdb reanalysed the multiplex PCR reads using MiXCR and keeps one entry per CDR3 protein. Of more than 500,000 distinct CDR3 sequences listed, 15% to 20% are singletons. This specimen belongs to a study of T cells in Graves' hyperthyroidism and ophthalmopathy. Study results and limitations: Blood held most thyroid clonotypes expanded above 0.001 frequency.

This CDR3 contains 13 residues. The ends were cut back, 7 bases at V and 3 bases at J, with 12 bases in the middle. In germline, CDR1 is MNHNS, CDR2 SASEGT. Ophthalmopathy patients had moderate-to-severe active disease, CAS ≥3, NOSPECS ≥4, and disease duration under 3 months. Not enrolled were patients with uncontrolled infection, other autoimmune disease, pregnancy or lactation. The rearrangement joins TRBV6-1 to TRBJ1-1; weak D call: TRBD1 (5 bases). Sequencing was done on a sample of blood. This sequence originates from a woman in her 30s with Graves' ophthalmopathy. Here the CDR3 DNA reads TGTGCCAGCAATGGGATAGGGGACACTGAAGCTTTCTTT. As protein: CASNGIGDTEAFF.